This entry features one T cell receptor beta chain sequence. Sequenced by immunoSEQ multiplex PCR; TCRdb stores in-frame clones only, minus some. Counted here are approximately 77,000 clones, 80% to 95% occurring once; the ten biggest clones make up under 0.85%. The sample comes from a study of graft-versus-host responses after intestinal transplantation. The CDR3 length is 13 residues. V was cut by 4 bases and J by 8 bases, with 13 bases left in between. The V gene's germline CDR1 is SGHDT and CDR2 YYEEEE. V gene TRBV5-6 combines with J gene TRBJ2-1, with D unclear. The sequence was obtained from a human patient who received an intestinal transplant, so some T cells may come from the graft donor. The sequences come from PBMCs, collected 98 days after intestinal transplantation. Here the CDR3 DNA reads TGTGCCAGCAGCGACCCCCCGGTAGATGAGCAGTTCTTC. Protein: CASSDPPVDEQFF.